Presented here are 17 T cell receptor beta chains from one specimen sequenced in a study of CD8+ T cells in alopecia areata. Once RNA had been extracted, it was reverse transcribed into cDNA to act as the sequencing template. This table comes from immunoSEQ multiplex PCR, and its TCRdb copy is limited to in-frame clones, with some not included. The sample records roughly 100,000 clones, around 60% being singletons. The sequenced material came from CD4+ T cells sorted from blood. These receptors were collected from a human donor in good health.

This clone was seen more than once but under ten times. The chain carries TRBV7-2 and TRBJ2-5, with 7 bases aligning to TRBD1. CDR1 SGHTA and CDR2 FQGNSA come from the germline V gene. Trimming removed 6 bases from V and 5 bases from J; junction bases left unmatched: 12. The CDR3 contains 15 residues. In DNA form, the CDR3 reads TGTGCCAGCAGTCAGACACCAGGGGGAAGGGAGACCCAGTACTTC. This translates into CASSQTPGGRETQYF.

Only a few counts were recorded for this clone. The chain's CDR3 is CASSYSLSGGYEQYF. DNA of the CDR3: TGTGCCAGCAGTTACTCGCTTAGCGGGGGTTACGAGCAGTACTTC. The V and J genes are TRBV6-6 and TRBJ2-7, with TRBD2 matching 9 bases. Germline V gene data show CDR1 as MNHNY and CDR2 as SVGAGI (reference sequence). This CDR3 has 15 amino acids. Trimming at V came to 0 bases and at J to 4 bases, leaving 4 bases not matched to a gene.

The V gene is TRBV5-1, the J gene TRBJ1-1, with D uncertain. This CDR3 is built from 13 residues. The V end lost 1 base, the J end lost 2 bases, and 6 bases lay between the germline ends. Germline-derived CDR1 and CDR2 are SGHRS and YFSETQ. DNA for the CDR3: TGCGCCAGCAGCTTGAACTTTAACACTGAAGCTTTCTTT. Amino acids: CASSLNFNTEAFF.

This clone is termed medium-sized. The chain combines TRBV11-2 with TRBJ2-7; the D gene is possibly TRBD1 (5 bases). This CDR3 is built from 14 residues. V shed 1 base and J shed 2 bases, with 9 bases lying between them. Germline CDR1 SGHAT, CDR2 FQNNGV. As DNA, the CDR3 is TGTGCCAGCAGCTTAGGGGGCGTAACCTACGAGCAGTACTTC. It specifies CASSLGGVTYEQYF.

J is TRBJ2-1 and V is TRBV28, with a possible D match to TRBD2 (6 bases). The CDR3 spans 14 residues. The germline gives CDR1 MDHEN, CDR2 SYDVKM. Trimming removed 5 bases from V and 4 bases from J, with 12 bases in between. The CDR3: CASSNPSAYNEQFF. The CDR3 nucleotides are TGTGCCAGCAGTAATCCTAGCGCGTACAATGAGCAGTTCTTC.

This clone was observed a few times. The gene calls are TRBV29-1 and TRBJ1-2; D might be TRBD1 (5 bases). Trimming pared 5 bases from V and 5 bases from J, leaving 18 bases between. This CDR3 comprises 14 residues. Looked up from germline, CDR1 is SQVTM and CDR2 is ANQGSEA. CDR3 sequence reads: CSVPRGRASYGYTF. CDR3 nucleotides: TGCAGCGTTCCGAGGGGACGGGCCTCATATGGCTACACCTTC.

This clone was found once. The chain couples TRBV18 to TRBJ2-7; D is undetermined. Trimming took 5 bases from V and 2 from J, leaving 7 bases between them. CDR1 is KGHSH, CDR2 LQKENI, per germline. This CDR3 is 12 amino acids long. The CDR3 loop is CASSELPYEQYF. The CDR3 nucleotides are TGTGCCAGCTCAGAACTTCCCTACGAGCAGTACTTC.

The V call is TRBV29-1, the J call TRBJ2-1; D is uncertain. This CDR3 region has 13 residues. Germline CDR1 SQVTM, CDR2 ANQGSEA. Trimming cost V 4 bases and J 7 bases, with 14 bases left between them. The CDR3 loop reads CSVGSLVKNEQFF. CDR3 bases: TGCAGCGTTGGATCCCTAGTTAAGAATGAGCAGTTCTTC.

To note about this clone: The CDR3 ends on some other residue instead of the conserved phenylalanine or tryptophan, so this is likely a read error. V gene TRBV27 combines with J gene TRBJ1-2, with D possibly TRBD1 on 5 matching bases. Germline V CDR1 and CDR2: MNHEY, SMNVEV (reference sequence). CDR3 length: 14 amino acids. V was clipped by 5 bases and J by 6 bases, with 16 bases between them. The CDR3 DNA reads TGTGCCAGCAGTCGCGGGAGTGCGGGGGATGGCTACACCCTC. Its protein product is CASSRGSAGDGYTL.

The chain uses TRBV4-3 and TRBJ2-3, with D perhaps TRBD2 (6 bases). Trimming took 0 bases from V and 0 from J, leaving 10 bases between them. There are 16 residues in the CDR3. Germline CDR1 is LGHNA and CDR2 is YSLEER. The CDR3 loop reads CASSQEPRGSTDTQYF. CDR3 bases: TGCGCCAGCAGCCAAGAACCACGGGGGAGCACAGATACGCAGTATTTT.

The chain is built from TRBV10-3 and TRBJ2-1, with D possibly being TRBD1 (6 bases). V lost 6 bases, J lost 2 bases, and 11 bases lay in between. The germline CDR1 and CDR2 sequences are ENHRY and SYGVKD. The CDR3 extends over 14 amino acids. CDR3 nucleotides: TGTGCCATCAGCGCTGGGGGCCCCTACAATGAGCAGTTCTTC. This codes for CAISAGGPYNEQFF.

The V gene is TRBV6-5, the J gene TRBJ1-5; tentative D call: TRBD1 (5 bases). V was trimmed by 5 bases and J by 2 bases, leaving 10 bases between them. The CDR3 spans 14 residues. The germline V gene encodes CDR1 MNHEY and CDR2 SVGAGI. CDR3 amino acids: CASSARDRNQPQHF. Written as DNA, the CDR3 is TGTGCCAGCAGTGCCCGGGACCGCAATCAGCCCCAGCATTTT.

V gene TRBV19 combines with J gene TRBJ2-2; perhaps TRBD1 as D (5 bases). In germline, CDR1 is LNHDA, CDR2 SQIVND (reference sequence). Deletions cut 6 bases from V and 0 bases from J, with 14 bases between. There are 16 residues in the CDR3. The CDR3 is CASSRQPFANTGELFF. The DNA for the CDR3 is TGTGCCAGTAGCAGACAGCCGTTCGCGAACACCGGGGAGCTGTTTTTT.

This clone was observed a few times. This chain's CDR3 is CASSLQSSYNEQFF. DNA of the CDR3: TGCGCCAGCAGCTTGCAAAGTTCCTACAATGAGCAGTTCTTC. The chain joins TRBV5-1 to TRBJ2-1; no definite D call. V was trimmed by 1 base and J by 1 base, leaving 6 bases between them. This CDR3 region has 14 residues. CDR1 is SGHRS and CDR2 is YFSETQ in the germline V gene.

This chain connects TRBV6-5 to TRBJ2-2; weak D call: TRBD1 (6 bases). The ends were cut back, 0 bases at V and 6 bases at J, with 8 bases in the middle. Per the germline V gene, CDR1 is MNHEY and CDR2 is SVGAGI. There are 14 residues in the CDR3. The CDR3 DNA follows: TGTGCCAGCAGTTACTCGAAGGGGGCCGGGGAGCTGTTTTTT. It translates to CASSYSKGAGELFF.

V gene TRBV27 combines with J gene TRBJ2-2, with unresolved D. Deletions cut 8 bases from V and 5 bases from J, with 24 bases between. Germline-derived CDR1 and CDR2 are MNHEY and SMNVEV (reference sequence). There are 17 residues in the CDR3. The CDR3 protein is CASSPPLGRVKTGELFF. The CDR3 nucleotides read TGTGCCAGCTCCCCCCCACTGGGTAGGGTAAAGACCGGGGAGCTGTTTTTT.

There are a few counts of this clone. The chain couples TRBV5-4 to TRBJ1-2, with 7 bases matching TRBD1. Germline CDR1 is SGHNT and CDR2 is YYREEE (reference sequence). V lost 0 bases to trimming and J lost 3 bases; unmatched junction nucleotides: 5. CDR3 size: 15 residues. The CDR3 region is CASSLARGQYYGYTF. The DNA for the CDR3 is TGTGCCAGCAGCTTGGCACGGGGACAGTACTATGGCTACACCTTC.